This T cell receptor beta chain was identified during a study of blood T cell repertoires in COVID-19. Turning to the study itself: T cells, B-cell-depleted T cells, or PBMCs supplied cDNA or gDNA.

The study drew participants aged about 18 to 89 years from approximately 25 US areas. Cohort allocation depended upon clinical history that participants reported. The recovered donors of Cohort 3 showed two negative PCRs, clearance, or symptom resolution. Germline V gene data show CDR1 as MNHEY and CDR2 as SVGAGI. V lost 6 bases, J lost 4 bases, and 9 bases stayed unmatched. This CDR3 region has 15 residues. The data were produced by immunoSEQ multiplex PCR, yet TCRdb's version contains in-frame clones alone and is incomplete. The sample shows approximately 200,000 clones, roughly 82% of them seen only once.

Source material: PBMCs or T cells enriched from blood (not recorded which). The chain has TRBV6-5 and TRBJ1-1; 9 bases are a match to TRBD1. This clonotype was obtained from a woman aged 30 to 39 who had recovered from COVID-19. The CDR3, as DNA: TGTGCCAGCAGCATCTACAGGGGGCTGAGCACTGAAGCTTTCTTT. It is translated as CASSIYRGLSTEAFF.